These 5 T cell receptor beta chains were sequenced from one sample in a study of shared clonotypes between healthy human individuals. Terminally differentiated effector memory CD45RA+ cells were excluded by CCR7 positive selection of CD45RO-negative cells. The data were produced by immunoSEQ multiplex PCR, yet TCRdb's version contains in-frame clones alone and is incomplete. The sample holds hundreds of thousands of clones, 95% to 96% seen once. Sequencing was carried out using naive CD8+ T cells sorted from blood. All receptors derive from a woman in her twenties or thirties in good health.

The gene calls are TRBV27 and TRBJ2-5; D call uncertain. The CDR3 sequence is 12 residues long. Looked up from germline, CDR1 is MNHEY and CDR2 is SMNVEV (reference sequence). The V end lost 5 bases, the J end lost 4 bases, and 8 bases lay between the germline ends. The CDR3 DNA reads TGTGCCAGCAGTAGTTTAGGAGAGACCCAGTACTTC. Its protein product is CASSSLGETQYF.

The rearrangement uses TRBV7-9 and TRBJ2-5; D uncertain. The J call is in doubt because the DNA end fits TRBJ2-7 better. This CDR3 contains 13 residues. Germline CDR1 reads SEHNR; CDR2 reads FQNEAQ (reference sequence). The CDR3, as DNA: TGTGCCAGCAGCTTAGCCCTAGGTGGCGAGCAGTACTTC. Amino acids: CASSLALGGEQYF.

The chain employs TRBV28 and TRBJ2-3; no clear D. In germline, CDR1 is MDHEN, CDR2 SYDVKM. V lost 9 bases, J lost 2 bases, and 15 bases lay in between. The CDR3 spans 14 residues. CDR3 nucleotides: TGTGCCAGTCGTATCCCGGGCCTCACAGATACGCAGTATTTT. Protein sequence: CASRIPGLTDTQYF. Combining the CDR3 with reference TRBV28 and TRBJ2-3 gives the whole variable domain DVKVTQSSRYLVKRTGEKVFLECVQDMDHENMFWYRQDPGLGLRLIYFSYDVKMKEKGDIPEGYSVSREKKERFSLILESASTNQTSMYLCASRIPGLTDTQYFGPGTRLTVL.

The chain links TRBV19 to TRBJ2-1; D may be TRBD2 (5 bases). Between the trimmed V and J ends, which lost 9 bases and 8 bases, there was a span of 14 bases. The CDR3 has 12 amino acids. Germline V gene sequence: CDR1 LNHDA, CDR2 SQIVND (reference sequence). DNA of the CDR3: TGTGCCAGCAGTCCGGGATGGCATGAGCAGTTCTTC. Translated: CASSPGWHEQFF.

This clone appeared a single time. V gene TRBV6-5 combines with J gene TRBJ2-5; 11 nucleotides match TRBD2. Trimming removed 6 bases from V and 1 base from J; junction bases left unmatched: 4. The CDR3 runs 15 residues. CDR1 and CDR2 from the germline V gene are MNHEY and SVGAGI. The CDR3 region has the DNA TGTGCCAGCAGCCAAACTAGCGGGGGCCAAGAGACCCAGTACTTC. Translation: CASSQTSGGQETQYF.